The 24 T cell receptor beta chains below come from one sample, sequenced in a study of T cells after yellow fever vaccination. TCRdb re-derived calls from the 5' RACE reads in MiXCR, one entry per CDR3 protein. The repertoire consists of about 25,000 distinct CDR3 sequences, with 5.5% occurring once and the leading ten covering roughly 10%. Here the sequenced sample was PBMCs, either bulk or a sorted T-cell subset (CD4+, CD8+, memory, or dextramer-sorted; not recorded which), taken 15 days after the yellow fever booster vaccination. These receptors were taken from a man aged 25 to 45 who received the YFV17D yellow fever vaccine.

This clonotype appeared many times. This chain uses TRBV5-1 with TRBJ2-1, with D maybe TRBD1 (5 bases). Trimming left V 6 bases short and J 9 bases short, with 16 bases between. CDR1 and CDR2 (germline): SGHRS, YFSETQ. This CDR3 region has 13 residues. The CDR3, as DNA: TGCGCCAGCACTTTACTGAGCCAGGGTGAGCAGTTCTTC. Translation gives CASTLLSQGEQFF.

This clonotype was detected ten times or more. The V gene is TRBV11-2, the J gene TRBJ2-4; TRBD1 matches at 9 bases. V trimming: 0 bases; J trimming: 1 base; junction bases outside the gene matches: 10. Germline V CDR1 and CDR2: SGHAT, FQNNGV. The CDR3 length is 19 residues. DNA of the CDR3: TGTGCCAGCAGCTTAGACCCGGGACAGGGACGGGGGGCCAAAAACATTCAGTACTTC. It specifies CASSLDPGQGRGAKNIQYF.

The chain is built from TRBV29-1 and TRBJ2-3; TRBD1 matches 12 bases. Germline CDR1 SQVTM, CDR2 ANQGSEA. V lost 6 bases and J lost 6; bases outside the gene matches: 7. The CDR3 length is 14 residues. CDR3 in amino acids: CSVTGTGGPDTQYF. CDR3 nucleotide sequence: TGCAGCGTGACCGGGACAGGGGGCCCGGATACGCAGTATTTT.

This clonotype was detected ten times or more. The V call is TRBV4-3, the J call TRBJ2-6; TRBD1 or TRBD2 may be the D gene (5 bases each). The V end lost 0 bases, the J end lost 0 bases, and 12 bases lay between the germline ends. The CDR3 length is 18 residues. Germline CDR1 is LGHNA and CDR2 is YSLEER. The CDR3 sequence: CASSQDGNRISGANVLTF. The CDR3 DNA is TGCGCCAGCAGCCAAGACGGGAACAGGATCTCTGGGGCCAACGTCCTGACTTTC.

This clonotype was found many times. The chain couples TRBV7-2 to TRBJ2-6, with D unclear. CDR3 length equals 14 residues. Trimming removed 8 bases at V and 0 bases at J, with 8 bases between. Germline CDR1 reads SGHTA; CDR2 reads FQGNSA. For the CDR3, the DNA is TGTGCCAGCGCCCTTGACTCTGGGGCCAACGTCCTGACTTTC. It translates to CASALDSGANVLTF.

This clonotype was seen many times. The V call is TRBV21-1, the J call TRBJ2-1; the table gives TRBD1 as D, unverified against the DNA. TRBV21-1 is a listed pseudogene. This CDR3 is built from 20 residues. The CDR3 region has the DNA TGTGCCAGCAGCAAAGCGCCAGGATGGTCGGGGGAGAGCTCCTACAATGAGCAGTTCTTC. Protein sequence: CASSKAPGWSGESSYNEQFF.

The sample holds many counts of this clonotype. The gene calls are TRBV5-1 and TRBJ2-5; 8 positions agree with TRBD1. The length of the CDR3 is 15 residues. The germline V gene encodes CDR1 SGHRS and CDR2 YFSETQ. V was clipped by 0 bases and J by 7 bases; unmatched bases: 8. In nucleotides, the CDR3 is TGCGCCAGCAGCTTGGTAGGACAGGGAGAGGCGACCCAGTACTTC. Amino acid sequence: CASSLVGQGEATQYF.

This clonotype was counted many times. The chain employs TRBV5-4 and TRBJ2-1; 8 bases are shared with TRBD1. V trimming: 1 base; J trimming: 4 bases; junction bases outside the gene matches: 4. Per germline, CDR1 SGHNT and CDR2 YYREEE (reference sequence). The CDR3 has 15 amino acids. Here the CDR3 reads CASSLPDRVYNEQFF. For the CDR3, the DNA is TGTGCCAGCAGCTTGCCGGACAGGGTTTACAATGAGCAGTTCTTC. Full variable domain (missing parts from reference TRBV5-4 and TRBJ2-1): ETGVTQSPTHLIKTRGQQVTLRCSSQSGHNTVSWYQQALGQGPQFIFQYYREEENGRGNFPPRFSGLQFPNYSSELNVNALELDDSALYLCASSLPDRVYNEQFFGPGTRLTVL.

This clonotype occurred many times. The chain joins TRBV20-1 to TRBJ2-5; no clear D. Trimming took 0 bases from V and 2 from J, leaving 4 bases between them. Germline V gene sequence: CDR1 DFQATT, CDR2 SNEGSKA (reference sequence). The CDR3 has 12 amino acids. This chain's CDR3 is CSAREVQETQYF. The CDR3 coding sequence is TGCAGTGCTAGAGAGGTACAAGAGACCCAGTACTTC.

This clonotype is judged medium-sized (0.01 to 0.1%). V gene TRBV5-1 combines with J gene TRBJ2-5; 11 positions agree with TRBD2. The CDR3 runs to 16 residues. V was pared by 4 bases and J by 2 bases, with 7 bases of the junction left unmatched. The germline V gene encodes CDR1 SGHRS and CDR2 YFSETQ. CDR3: CASSPRTSGQQETQYF. Written as DNA, the CDR3 is TGCGCCAGCAGCCCAAGGACTAGCGGGCAACAAGAGACCCAGTACTTC.

A remark on this clonotype: Possible read error: a much larger clone is one base away. The chain is built from TRBV5-1 and TRBJ2-5; D gene unclear. The V gene lost 5 bases and the J gene lost 2 bases, with 13 bases spanning the gap. There are 14 residues in the CDR3. Germline loops: CDR1 SGHRS, CDR2 YFSETQ. The CDR3 DNA sequence: TGCGCCAGCAGGTTGACGGGTTTGCAAGAGACCCAGTACTTC. This gives the protein CASRLTGLQETQYF.

V gene TRBV3-1 combines with J gene TRBJ2-1, with D possibly TRBD2 on 6 matching bases. Per the germline V gene, CDR1 is LGHDT and CDR2 is YNNKEL (reference sequence). CDR3 length equals 19 residues. Trimming cost V 5 bases and J 0 bases, with 23 bases left between them. The CDR3 region has the DNA TGTGCCAGCAGCAAGGATGTCCAGTGGGAGGCTAGCTCCTACAATGAGCAGTTCTTC. This encodes CASSKDVQWEASSYNEQFF.

The table lists this clonotype with many counts. One end of the junction is discordant with germline, which a read error may explain. The rearrangement links TRBV3-1 to TRBJ2-1; D unresolved. The CDR3 covers 13 residues. Germline CDR1 LGHDT, CDR2 YNNKEL (reference sequence). The CDR3, as DNA: TGTGCCAGCAGCCAAGATCGTAGCTCTTTTTTATCATTC. Translating gives CASSQDRSSFLSF.

This clonotype has ten or more counts. The chain employs TRBV20-1 and TRBJ2-5; 7 bases map to TRBD1. This CDR3 region has 14 residues. The germline CDR1 and CDR2 sequences are DFQATT and SNEGSKA (reference sequence). Trimming took 6 bases from V and 4 from J; bases not matched to a gene: 11. DNA for the CDR3: TGCAGTGCGACCACAGGGGTACTTCCAGAGACCCAGTACTTC. Translation gives CSATTGVLPETQYF.

This clonotype was detected ten times or more. The V and J genes are TRBV7-3 and TRBJ2-2; a weak D match, TRBD2 (5 bases). The CDR3 covers 14 residues. V gave up 2 bases and J gave up 5 bases, with 9 bases separating them. The germline V gene encodes CDR1 SGHTA and CDR2 FQGTGA. CDR3 residues: CASSLSGWTGELFF. Here the CDR3 DNA reads TGTGCCAGCAGCTTATCGGGGTGGACCGGGGAGCTGTTTTTT.

The J gene is TRBJ2-6, the V gene TRBV9, with 8 nucleotides matching TRBD1. The CDR3 has 18 amino acids. CDR1 and CDR2 from the germline V gene are SGDLS and YYNGEE. V shed 3 bases, J shed 0 bases, and the junction held 8 bases outside the gene matches. The DNA of the CDR3 is TGTGCCAGCAGCGGACTCAGGGGGCTGGGCTCTGGGGCCAACGTCCTGACTTTC. Protein product: CASSGLRGLGSGANVLTF.

Ten or more counts support this clonotype. CDR3 sequence: CASSSIITGANVLTF. The CDR3 DNA sequence: TGTGCCAGCAGCTCGATTATCACTGGGGCCAACGTCCTGACTTTC. The chain couples TRBV27 to TRBJ2-6; D is unclear. The CDR3 runs 15 residues. Germline V lookup: CDR1 MNHEY, CDR2 SMNVEV (reference sequence). Trimming shortened V by 6 bases and J by 2 bases, and 11 bases separated the two germline ends. Supplemented by reference TRBV27 and TRBJ2-6, the full variable domain reads EAQVTQNPRYLITVTGKKLTVTCSQNMNHEYMSWYRQDPGLGLRQIYYSMNVEVTDKGDVPEGYKVSRKEKRNFPLILESPSPNQTSLYFCASSSIITGANVLTFGAGSRLTVL.

This clonotype came up many times. V usage is TRBV12-5 and J usage is TRBJ2-7; no clear D. V was pared by 0 bases and J by 0 bases, with 21 bases between. The germline gives CDR1 LGHNT, CDR2 FRNRAP. This CDR3 spans 19 amino acids. CDR3 protein: CASGLVLIAPFADSYEQYF. The DNA of the CDR3 is TGTGCTAGTGGTTTGGTACTAATAGCCCCGTTTGCGGACTCCTACGAGCAGTACTTC. Full variable domain (outside the CDR3, taken from reference TRBV12-5 and TRBJ2-7): DARVTQTPRHKVTEMGQEVTMRCQPILGHNTVFWYRQTMMQGLELLAYFRNRAPLDDSGMPKDRFSAEMPDATLATLKIQPSEPRDSAVYFCASGLVLIAPFADSYEQYFGPGTRLTVT.

This clonotype was counted at least ten times. The CDR3 DNA sequence: TGTGCCAGCAGTGAAGCTTGGGAGTTAGCCTACGAGCAGTACTTC. Translated: CASSEAWELAYEQYF. The V and J genes are TRBV2 and TRBJ2-7; a possible D gene is TRBD2 (5 bases). The CDR3 extends over 15 amino acids. Germline V gives CDR1 SNHLY, CDR2 FYNNEI. Trimming removed 0 bases at V and 2 bases at J, with 11 bases between.

This clonotype was observed many times. This rearrangement joins TRBV5-1 to TRBJ2-1, with D possibly TRBD2 on 6 matching bases. Germline assignment: CDR1 SGHRS and CDR2 YFSETQ. This CDR3 spans 18 amino acids. The ends were cut back, 1 base at V and 0 bases at J, with 17 bases in the middle. CDR3 residues: CASSLNPTSRRSYNEQFF. The CDR3 DNA follows: TGCGCCAGCAGCTTGAATCCCACTAGCAGGCGCTCCTACAATGAGCAGTTCTTC. The whole variable domain, remainder taken from reference TRBV5-1 and TRBJ2-1, is KAGVTQTPRYLIKTRGQQVTLSCSPISGHRSVSWYQQTPGQGLQFLFEYFSETQRNKGNFPGRFSGRQFSNSRSEMNVSTLELGDSALYLCASSLNPTSRRSYNEQFFGPGTRLTVL.

This clonotype came up many times. The rearrangement links TRBV20-1 to TRBJ2-7, with D possibly being TRBD1 or TRBD2 (5 bases each). Germline assignment: CDR1 DFQATT and CDR2 SNEGSKA (reference sequence). The CDR3 length is 12 residues. Trimming left V 8 bases short and J 5 bases short, with 16 bases between. CDR3 amino acids: CSSVMGPHEQYF. Written as DNA, the CDR3 is TGCAGTTCAGTGATGGGACCCCACGAGCAGTACTTC.

The sample holds many counts of this clonotype. The gene calls are TRBV30 and TRBJ2-1, with 7 bases identical to TRBD2. Per the germline V gene, CDR1 is GTSNPN and CDR2 is SVGIG (reference sequence). The V and J ends lost 6 bases and 15 bases, in that order; junction bases with no gene match: 17. This CDR3 contains 13 residues. The chain's CDR3 is CACSRNSGPSLFF. The CDR3 nucleotides are TGTGCCTGCTCCAGAAATAGCGGGCCATCCTTGTTCTTC.

This clonotype was recorded at least ten times. The chain carries TRBV11-2 and TRBJ1-5, with D unresolved. This CDR3 has 13 residues. Germline-derived CDR1 and CDR2 are SGHAT and FQNNGV. Trimming left V 3 bases short and J 6 bases short, with 9 bases between. CDR3 DNA: TGTGCCAGCAGCTTTTGGAAACCTCAGCCCCAGCATTTT. Its translation is CASSFWKPQPQHF.

This clonotype was counted many times. The V call is TRBV28, the J call TRBJ1-1; tentatively, D is TRBD1 (5 bases). The ends were cut back, 6 bases at V and 2 bases at J, with 13 bases in the middle. From germline, CDR1 is MDHEN and CDR2 SYDVKM. The CDR3 contains 14 residues. The CDR3 sequence: CASRPPGRNTEAFF. The CDR3 DNA reads TGTGCCAGCAGGCCTCCGGGACGCAACACTGAAGCTTTCTTT.